Below, 25 T cell receptor beta chains from the same sample are listed, as sequenced in a study of T cells in Graves' hyperthyroidism and ophthalmopathy. RNA transcripts gave rise to amplified TCR beta CDR3 regions. HTBI primers were used for first-round RT-PCR of the TCR CDR3. TCRdb analysed the multiplex PCR reads with MiXCR anew, one entry per CDR3 protein. The profile shows about 560,000 distinct CDR3 sequences, around 42% of them singletons. The sample was peripheral blood or thyroid tissue (not recorded which). The receptor set was obtained from a woman younger than 30 with Graves' hyperthyroidism.

Details on this clonotype: This may be a read error, as it is one base from a much larger clone. The chain employs TRBV15 and TRBJ1-2, with D maybe TRBD1 (5 bases). The CDR3 covers 13 residues. V shed 5 bases and J shed 2 bases, with 9 bases lying between them. From germline, CDR1 is LNHNV and CDR2 YYDKDF (reference sequence). The CDR3 DNA reads as TGTGCCACCAGCGGGGGGGAGAACTATGGCTACACCTTC. Encoded protein: CATSGGENYGYTF.

The V gene is TRBV7-3, the J gene TRBJ1-2, with 7 bases lining up with TRBD1. The CDR3 is made up of 13 amino acids. Germline loops: CDR1 SGHTA, CDR2 FQGTGA. Trimming removed 5 bases from V and 7 bases from J; junction bases left unmatched: 7. The CDR3 DNA reads TGTGCCAGCAGCCAGGGGGAGCGGGGTGGCTACACCTTC. It yields the protein CASSQGERGGYTF.

This chain uses TRBV7-9 with TRBJ2-7, with 12 nucleotides matching TRBD2. Losses at the gene ends were 6 bases for V and 6 bases for J; bases not matched to a gene: 6. Germline V CDR1 and CDR2: SEHNR, FQNEAQ (reference sequence). The CDR3 covers 14 residues. The CDR3 coding sequence is TGTGCCAGCAGTAGAGGACTAGCGGGAAGCGAGCAGTACTTC. As protein: CASSRGLAGSEQYF.

This clonotype was found a few times. The chain has TRBV29-1 and TRBJ1-5; weak D call: TRBD1 (6 bases). CDR1 and CDR2 (germline): SQVTM, ANQGSEA. CDR3 length: 13 residues. Trimming removed 4 bases from V and 5 bases from J, with 12 bases in between. As DNA, the CDR3 is TGCAGCGTTGGGGGGCCAAGATATCAGCCCCAGCATTTT. This encodes CSVGGPRYQPQHF.

This chain links TRBV6-1 with TRBJ2-7, with unresolved D. This CDR3 is 15 amino acids long. Per germline, CDR1 MNHNS and CDR2 SASEGT. V lost 6 bases to trimming and J lost 8 bases, with 23 bases between them. CDR3 DNA sequence: TGTGCCAGCAGCGAGAGTGACAATAATCAGCCCCAGCAGTACTTC. It translates to CASSESDNNQPQQYF.

With respect to this clonotype: Being one base from a much bigger clone, this may be a read error. V is TRBV24-1 and J is TRBJ2-5, with TRBD2 matching over 7 bases. The CDR3 totals 16 residues. CDR1 is KGHDR and CDR2 is SFDVKD in the germline V gene. The CDR3 loop is CAASDLYQGGQETQYF. In nucleotides, the CDR3 is TGTGCCGCCAGTGATTTGTATCAGGGAGGGCAAGAGACCCAGTACTTC.

This chain links TRBV2 with TRBJ1-1; D perhaps matches TRBD1 (6 bases). The CDR3 runs 16 residues. Germline V gene data show CDR1 as SNHLY and CDR2 as FYNNEI. The V gene lost 4 bases and the J gene lost 4 bases, with 19 bases spanning the gap. Written as DNA, the CDR3 is TGTGCCAGCAGTGGAGCCCGGGACACAGGGATCACTGAAGCTTTCTTT. Amino acids: CASSGARDTGITEAFF.

The J gene is TRBJ2-3, the V gene TRBV29-1; possible D gene TRBD2, 5 bases. Looked up from germline, CDR1 is SQVTM and CDR2 is ANQGSEA. The germline V and J ends were trimmed by 3 bases and 2 bases, with 12 bases remaining between them. The CDR3 is 14 amino acids. The CDR3 sequence is CSVESSEITDTQYF. The CDR3 nucleotides are TGCAGCGTTGAGAGTAGCGAGATCACAGATACGCAGTATTTT.

The chain is built from TRBV14 and TRBJ2-7; 8 positions match TRBD2. CDR1 is SGHDN, CDR2 FVKESK, per germline. This CDR3 has 16 residues. V was clipped by 2 bases and J by 2 bases; unmatched bases: 8. CDR3 sequence: CASSQTPSGSTYEQYF. CDR3 coding DNA: TGTGCCAGCAGCCAAACCCCTAGCGGGTCCACCTACGAGCAGTACTTC. Complete variable domain (other parts from reference TRBV14 and TRBJ2-7): EAGVTQFPSHSVIEKGQTVTLRCDPISGHDNLYWYRRVMGKEIKFLLHFVKESKQDESGMPNNRFLAERTGGTYSTLKVQPAELEDSGVYFCASSQTPSGSTYEQYFGPGTRLTVT.

This sequence joins TRBV7-2 and TRBJ2-5; D call uncertain. Germline V gives CDR1 SGHTA, CDR2 FQGNSA. The length of the CDR3 is 16 residues. V shed 5 bases and J shed 3 bases, with 19 bases lying between them. The CDR3 sequence is CASSDRRGVYEETQYF. CDR3 DNA: TGTGCCAGCAGCGATCGTCGTGGAGTGTACGAAGAGACCCAGTACTTC.

This clonotype appeared a few times. The chain links TRBV7-8 to TRBJ1-1; D not certain. This CDR3 has 14 residues. V shed 5 bases and J shed 5 bases, with 15 bases lying between them. Germline assignment: CDR1 SGHVS and CDR2 FQNEAQ. CDR3 nucleotides: TGTGCCAGCAGCCCGGCCCCCCGGGGAACTGAAGCTTTCTTT. It yields the protein CASSPAPRGTEAFF.

The chain is built from TRBV10-3 and TRBJ2-2, with 8 bases that match TRBD1. CDR1 is ENHRY and CDR2 is SYGVKD in the germline V gene. This CDR3 comprises 14 residues. Germline trimming cut 4 bases from V and 7 bases from J; bases unmatched to any gene: 5. The CDR3 region is CAISAGGAVGELFF. CDR3 in DNA: TGTGCCATCAGTGCAGGGGGCGCCGTCGGGGAGCTGTTTTTT.

The rearrangement uses TRBV29-1 and TRBJ1-2; TRBD1 matches 9 bases. Germline CDR1 is SQVTM and CDR2 is ANQGSEA. V lost 7 bases and J lost 4; bases outside the gene matches: 7. This CDR3 spans 13 amino acids. The CDR3 sequence: CSARQGEGYGYTF. The CDR3 DNA reads TGCAGCGCTAGACAGGGGGAAGGCTATGGCTACACCTTC.

This clonotype was detected a few times. The rearrangement links TRBV9 to TRBJ1-2, with D maybe TRBD1 (5 bases). The CDR3 covers 14 residues. CDR1 is SGDLS and CDR2 is YYNGEE in the germline V gene. The V end lost 4 bases, the J end lost 2 bases, and 12 bases lay between the germline ends. The CDR3 sequence: CASSRVGQNYGYTF. As DNA, the CDR3 is TGTGCCAGCAGCCGGGTGGGGCAGAACTATGGCTACACCTTC.

This clonotype was seen more than once but under ten times. The CDR3 bases are TGTGCCAGCAGTTTAACGGTCGGCAACTATGGCTACACCTTC. This translates into CASSLTVGNYGYTF. This chain uses TRBV2 with TRBJ1-2; no definite D call. V was clipped by 5 bases and J by 2 bases, with 12 bases between them. There are 14 residues in the CDR3. The V gene's germline CDR1 is SNHLY and CDR2 FYNNEI.

The table lists this clonotype with many counts. The J gene is TRBJ2-7, the V gene TRBV7-9, with 9 positions matching TRBD1. The V gene's germline CDR1 is SEHNR and CDR2 FQNEAQ (reference sequence). The CDR3 spans 14 residues. Trimming at V came to 4 bases and at J to 4 bases, leaving 5 bases not matched to a gene. The CDR3 sequence: CASSSGTGNYEQYF. The CDR3 DNA is TGTGCCAGCAGCTCCGGGACAGGGAATTACGAGCAGTACTTC.

Only a few counts were recorded for this clonotype. The rearrangement joins TRBV2 to TRBJ2-7; D may be TRBD1 (6 bases). V lost 1 base and J lost 3, with 10 bases in between. The CDR3 length is 14 residues. Germline V gives CDR1 SNHLY, CDR2 FYNNEI. The CDR3 DNA is TGTGCCAGCAGTGAAGACAGGGCGAGCTACGAGCAGTACTTC. Translating it yields CASSEDRASYEQYF.

This clonotype showed up just a few times. V gene TRBV5-1 combines with J gene TRBJ1-1; no firm D call. Germline V lookup: CDR1 SGHRS, CDR2 YFSETQ. CDR3 length: 14 residues. V was cut by 0 bases and J by 5 bases, with 11 bases left in between. CDR3 protein: CASSLERSRTEAFF. The CDR3 DNA sequence: TGCGCCAGCAGCTTGGAGCGGTCAAGGACTGAAGCTTTCTTT.

For this clonotype: At one end the junction does not follow the germline gene, possibly because of a read error. V is TRBV6-4 and J is TRBJ1-2; 8 nucleotides align to TRBD1. The length of the CDR3 is 14 residues. Germline V lookup: CDR1 MRHNA, CDR2 SNTAGT. The CDR3 loop is CASSYSLTGGGYTF. The CDR3 DNA follows: TGTGCCAGCAGTTACTCGCTAACAGGGGGAGGCTACACCTTC.

CDR3 residues: CSARGLAVDQETQYF. The CDR3 DNA reads as TGCAGTGCTAGAGGACTAGCGGTAGACCAAGAGACCCAGTACTTC. The chain uses TRBV20-1 and TRBJ2-5; 9 nucleotides align to TRBD2. V shed 1 base, J shed 0 bases, and the junction held 3 bases outside the gene matches. Germline CDR1 reads DFQATT; CDR2 reads SNEGSKA (reference sequence). The CDR3 runs to 15 residues.

This clonotype was detected ten times or more. The genes are TRBV7-2 and TRBJ1-6, with 7 bases fitting TRBD1. In germline, CDR1 is SGHTA, CDR2 FQGNSA. V was clipped by 2 bases and J by 14 bases; unmatched bases: 6. CDR3 length equals 13 residues. CDR3: CASSLIFDRALHF. CDR3 coding DNA: TGTGCCAGCAGCTTAATATTCGACAGGGCCCTCCACTTT.

This clonotype was detected a few times. The chain combines TRBV12-3 or TRBV12-4 with TRBJ1-2, with a weak D call TRBD1 (5 bases). V was shortened by 1 base and J by 4 bases, with 10 bases between the two germline ends. The CDR3 spans 14 residues. CDR3 nucleotide sequence: TGTGCCAGCAGTTTAGAACAGGAACCCTATGGCTACACCTTC. The encoded protein is CASSLEQEPYGYTF.

The V call is TRBV13, the J call TRBJ1-2, with D unresolved. The CDR3 runs 14 residues. Germline lookup yields CDR1 PRHDT and CDR2 FYEKMQ (reference sequence). V lost 1 base and J lost 4, with 10 bases in between. CDR3 DNA: TGTGCCAGCAGCTTAGTTTCCGGGTCCTATGGCTACACCTTC. It yields the protein CASSLVSGSYGYTF. Variable domain in full (rest from reference TRBV13 and TRBJ1-2): AAGVIQSPRHLIKEKRETATLKCYPIPRHDTVYWYQQGPGQDPQFLISFYEKMQSDKGSIPDRFSAQQFSDYHSELNMSSLELGDSALYFCASSLVSGSYGYTFGSGTRLTVV.

There are many counts of this clonotype. This chain's CDR3 is CASSEFGRVEVGYTF. For the CDR3, the DNA is TGTGCCAGCAGTGAATTCGGGCGCGTGGAGGTTGGCTACACCTTC. The rearrangement uses TRBV2 and TRBJ1-2, with no clear D. CDR1 and CDR2 (germline): SNHLY, FYNNEI. The CDR3 has 15 amino acids. V lost 2 bases and J 7 bases, leaving 17 bases between the germline ends.

The rearrangement uses TRBV2 and TRBJ2-2, with 12 bases fitting TRBD2. The CDR3 runs 19 residues. Germline V CDR1 and CDR2: SNHLY, FYNNEI. Trimming at V came to 4 bases and at J to 8 bases, leaving 17 bases not matched to a gene. In DNA, the CDR3 is TGTGCCAGCAGTGGGACAGGGGGAATGACTAGCGGGAGTGCAGGGGAGCTGTTTTTT. It yields the protein CASSGTGGMTSGSAGELFF.